This T cell receptor (beta chain) was found in a study of OX40 agonist ivuxolimab in advanced cancers. Study information: The dose-escalation cohort had hepatocellular carcinoma, melanoma, renal cell or head and neck cancer. Notes on the study in general: At 0.1 to 3.0 mg/kg and by week 6, CD4+ and CD8+ T cells in the blood had expanded clonally. The authors did not determine the antigen specificity of the expanded peripheral T cells.

Measured with immunoSEQ multiplex PCR; TCRdb has only the in-frame clones, and not every one. The sample has 70,000 to 95,000 clones; 80% to 90% are singletons. CDR1 SGHRS and CDR2 YFSETQ come from the germline V gene. V was trimmed by 0 bases and J by 1 base, leaving 10 bases between them. The CDR3 runs 15 residues. With regard to this clone: Its cognate antigen is unknown.

Sequenced material: CD4+ or CD8+ T cells sorted from blood, taken in a trial of the OX40 agonist ivuxolimab. The chain links TRBV5-1 to TRBJ1-1; D unresolved. The TCR was taken from an adult with an advanced solid tumor such as melanoma, head and neck, liver or kidney cancer. CDR3 loop: CASSLEYDRNTEAFF. CDR3 bases: TGCGCCAGCAGCTTGGAGTATGACCGGAACACTGAAGCTTTCTTT.